This T cell receptor beta chain was captured in a study of T cell responses to AZD1222 COVID-19 vaccine. The CDR3 has 15 amino acids. V dropped 5 bases and J dropped 4 bases, with 15 bases sitting between them. Germline V gene sequence: CDR1 LNHDA, CDR2 SQIVND (reference sequence). The table came from immunoSEQ multiplex PCR; TCRdb's copy has only in-frame clones and leaves some out. The data show roughly 150,000 clones, approximately 90% seen once. General study findings and limits: Donors were chiefly white British, with a greater number of females, and clonal diversity was perhaps underestimated. Baseline antibody screening turned up just a handful of seropositive AZD1222 recipients. Reportedly, nearly half the spike-specific TCRs target unmutated variant regions. Spike-specific TCR repertoires showed rising breadth and depth after two AZD1222 doses.

About this clone: Its antigen is not known.

Sequenced here: peripheral blood, sampled on day 0 of AZD1222 vaccination. This receptor was taken from an adult in good health. The chain couples TRBV19 to TRBJ1-3; a weak D match, TRBD1 (6 bases). For the CDR3, the DNA is TGTGCCAGTAGTGAACTCACAGGGTCGGGAAACACCATATATTTT. Residues: CASSELTGSGNTIYF.